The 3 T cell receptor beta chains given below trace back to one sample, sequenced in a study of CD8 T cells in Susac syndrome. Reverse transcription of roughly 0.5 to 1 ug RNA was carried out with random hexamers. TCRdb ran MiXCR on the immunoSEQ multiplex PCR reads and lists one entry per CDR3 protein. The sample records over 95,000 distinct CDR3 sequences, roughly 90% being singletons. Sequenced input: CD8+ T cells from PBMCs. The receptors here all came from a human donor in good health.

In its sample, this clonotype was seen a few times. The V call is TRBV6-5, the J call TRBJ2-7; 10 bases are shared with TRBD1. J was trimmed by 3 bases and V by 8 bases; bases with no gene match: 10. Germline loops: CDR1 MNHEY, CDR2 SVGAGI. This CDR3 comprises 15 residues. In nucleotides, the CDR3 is TGTGCCAGCCGATCCGAGACAGGGGGCATCTACGAGCAGTACTTC. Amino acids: CASRSETGGIYEQYF.

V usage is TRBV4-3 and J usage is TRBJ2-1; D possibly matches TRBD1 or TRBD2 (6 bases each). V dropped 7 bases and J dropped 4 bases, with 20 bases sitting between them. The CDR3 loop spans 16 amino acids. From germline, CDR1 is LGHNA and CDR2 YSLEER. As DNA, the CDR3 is TGCGCCAGCACCCCCGGAGGGGGACTTGTTTACAATGAGCAGTTCTTC. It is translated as CASTPGGGLVYNEQFF.

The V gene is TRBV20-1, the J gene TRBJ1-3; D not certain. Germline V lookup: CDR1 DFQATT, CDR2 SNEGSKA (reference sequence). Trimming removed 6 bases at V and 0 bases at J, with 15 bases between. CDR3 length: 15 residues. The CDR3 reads CSASPHSSSGNTIYF. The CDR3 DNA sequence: TGCAGTGCATCCCCTCACAGCTCCTCTGGAAACACCATATATTTT.